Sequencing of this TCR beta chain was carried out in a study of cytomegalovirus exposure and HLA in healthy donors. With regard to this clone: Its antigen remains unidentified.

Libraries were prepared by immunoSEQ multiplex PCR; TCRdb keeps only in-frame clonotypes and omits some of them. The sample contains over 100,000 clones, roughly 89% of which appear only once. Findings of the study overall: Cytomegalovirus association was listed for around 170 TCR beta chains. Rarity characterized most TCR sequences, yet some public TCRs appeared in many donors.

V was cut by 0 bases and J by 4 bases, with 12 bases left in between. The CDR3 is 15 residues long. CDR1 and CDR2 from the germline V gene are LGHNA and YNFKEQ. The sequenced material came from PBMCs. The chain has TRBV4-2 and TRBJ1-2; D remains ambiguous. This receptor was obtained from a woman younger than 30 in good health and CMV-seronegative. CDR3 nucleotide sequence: TGTGCCAGCAGCCAAGAGGCCAACCCCCCCTATGGCTACACCTTC. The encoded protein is CASSQEANPPYGYTF.